These 18 T cell receptor beta chains share one sample of origin, sequenced in a study of blood T cells in healthy people across ages. The second PCR ran about 6 to 11 cycles with a sample-barcoded 5' primer and J-beta primers. TCRdb itself ran the 5' RACE reads through MiXCR, one entry per CDR3 protein. This sample has about 810,000 distinct CDR3 sequences, with roughly 35% found just once. Sequenced material: blood. These receptors all stem from a man aged 18 to 29 in good health.

This clonotype was seen only a few times. The chain employs TRBV9 and TRBJ2-7; D is possibly TRBD2 (6 bases). CDR1 is SGDLS and CDR2 is YYNGEE in the germline V gene. Trimming pared 0 bases from V and 6 bases from J, leaving 10 bases between. This CDR3 comprises 13 residues. The CDR3 DNA reads as TGTGCCAGCAGCGTAGAACTAGCTGGCGAGCAGTACTTC. It specifies CASSVELAGEQYF.

The chain links TRBV29-1 to TRBJ1-2; tentative D call: TRBD1 (5 bases). This CDR3 contains 12 residues. Germline V gene lookup returns CDR1 SQVTM and CDR2 ANQGSEA. V was shortened by 7 bases and J by 6 bases, with 15 bases between the two germline ends. The CDR3 DNA follows: TGCAGCGCACGGGACGGCCCGGATGGCTACACCTTC. Protein sequence: CSARDGPDGYTF. The complete variable domain, with remaining parts taken from reference TRBV29-1 and TRBJ1-2, reads SAVISQKPSRDICQRGTSLTIQCQVDSQVTMMFWYRQQPGQSLTLIATANQGSEATYESGFVIDKFPISRPNLTFSTLTVSNMSPEDSSIYLCSARDGPDGYTFGSGTRLTVV.

V usage is TRBV5-1 and J usage is TRBJ2-1, with 7 bases aligning to TRBD1. V gave up 3 bases and J gave up 6 bases; unmatched junction bases: 21. CDR3 size: 19 residues. Per the germline V gene, CDR1 is SGHRS and CDR2 is YFSETQ. The CDR3 loop reads CASSSAHYRGPVAINEQFF. The CDR3 coding sequence is TGCGCCAGCAGCTCCGCCCACTACAGGGGACCGGTCGCCATCAATGAGCAGTTCTTC.

V is TRBV7-9 and J is TRBJ2-1, with D perhaps matching TRBD2 (5 bases). Germline V lookup: CDR1 SEHNR, CDR2 FQNEAQ (reference sequence). Between the trimmed V and J ends, which lost 7 bases and 7 bases, there was a span of 17 bases. This CDR3 is built from 14 residues. The CDR3 spells CASTAARRRNEQFF. The CDR3, as DNA: TGTGCCAGCACCGCGGCCCGGAGGCGGAATGAGCAGTTCTTC.

This clonotype showed up just a few times. The genes are TRBV20-1 and TRBJ2-7; D might be TRBD1 (5 bases). V was clipped by 1 base and J by 4 bases, with 14 bases between them. The CDR3 sequence is 14 residues long. Germline lookup yields CDR1 DFQATT and CDR2 SNEGSKA (reference sequence). This CDR3 reads CSARGALTGYEQYF. The CDR3 DNA is TGCAGTGCTAGAGGGGCATTAACAGGATACGAGCAGTACTTC.

This clonotype was seen a few times. The J gene is TRBJ2-5, the V gene TRBV5-1, with 10 bases fitting TRBD2. The CDR3 runs to 14 residues. Germline V CDR1 and CDR2: SGHRS, YFSETQ. The trim removed 5 bases at V and 5 bases at J, leaving 6 bases unmatched. The CDR3 nucleotides are TGCGCCAGCAGTTCGGGACTAGCGACGGAGACCCAGTACTTC. Protein: CASSSGLATETQYF.

This chain uses TRBV7-3 with TRBJ2-7; the match to TRBD1 covers 9 bases. The ends lost 5 bases at V and 7 bases at J; junction bases unmatched: 12. CDR3 length: 15 amino acids. CDR1 and CDR2 from the germline V gene are SGHTA and FQGTGA. The CDR3 sequence: CASSAQGATYNEQYF. CDR3 bases: TGTGCCAGCAGCGCACAGGGGGCAACCTACAATGAGCAGTACTTC.

This chain joins TRBV5-1 and TRBJ1-1; tentative D call: TRBD1 (6 bases). The V and J ends lost 5 bases and 3 bases respectively, with 14 bases between them. Germline loops: CDR1 SGHRS, CDR2 YFSETQ. CDR3 length equals 14 residues. CDR3: CASSATGLDTEAFF. In DNA form, the CDR3 reads TGCGCCAGCAGTGCTACAGGGTTGGACACTGAAGCTTTCTTT.

There are a few counts of this clonotype. This sequence joins TRBV4-1 and TRBJ2-5; D perhaps matches TRBD1 (5 bases). The CDR3 is 15 amino acids. V lost 0 bases and J 5 bases, leaving 13 bases between the germline ends. The germline gives CDR1 MGHRA, CDR2 YSYEKL. Here the CDR3 DNA reads TGCGCCAGCAGCCAAGATCAGGTGGGGCGGGAGACCCAGTACTTC. As protein: CASSQDQVGRETQYF.

At least ten counts were recorded for this clonotype. The rearrangement joins TRBV7-2 to TRBJ2-7; weak D call: TRBD2 (6 bases). Trimming pared 0 bases from V and 3 bases from J, leaving 9 bases between. CDR3 length: 14 amino acids. The germline CDR1 and CDR2 sequences are SGHTA and FQGNSA. This chain's CDR3 is CASSLARGDYEQYF. For the CDR3, the DNA is TGTGCCAGCAGCTTAGCGCGGGGAGACTACGAGCAGTACTTC.

The J gene is TRBJ1-2, the V gene TRBV20-1, with 7 bases lining up with TRBD1. Germline values: CDR1 DFQATT, CDR2 SNEGSKA (reference sequence). The CDR3 spans 13 residues. The DNA of the CDR3 is TGCAGCCCCTTAGGACAGGAAGGAGGGCGCTACACCTTC. This gives the protein CSPLGQEGGRYTF.

Points on this clonotype: The junction differs from germline at one of its ends, possibly a read error. The chain uses TRBV27 and TRBJ1-2; D unclear. This CDR3 spans 15 amino acids. Germline lookup yields CDR1 MNHEY and CDR2 SMNVEV (reference sequence). CDR3 nucleotides: TGTGCCAGCAGTTTATCAAAAACAACTAACCATGGCTACACCTTC. It translates to CASSLSKTTNHGYTF.

The chain employs TRBV5-1 and TRBJ1-1; D is ambiguous. The germline V gene has CDR1 SGHRS and CDR2 YFSETQ. The CDR3 length is 13 residues. V lost 5 bases and J 0 bases, leaving 8 bases between the germline ends. CDR3 sequence reads: CASRKALNTEAFF. In nucleotides, the CDR3 is TGCGCCAGCAGAAAGGCACTGAACACTGAAGCTTTCTTT.

The rearrangement joins TRBV20-1 to TRBJ2-5, with 7 bases identical to TRBD2. J gave up 11 bases and V 6 bases, and 12 bases lay outside the gene matches. The CDR3 contains 12 residues. Germline CDR1 reads DFQATT; CDR2 reads SNEGSKA (reference sequence). CDR3 nucleotides: TGCAGTGCCCGACGGGGGGACGCTCAGCAGTACTTC. It codes for CSARRGDAQQYF.

The chain uses TRBV4-1 and TRBJ2-7, with unresolved D. Per the germline V gene, CDR1 is MGHRA and CDR2 is YSYEKL. The CDR3 sequence is 14 residues long. Between the trimmed V and J ends, which lost 0 bases and 2 bases, there was a span of 8 bases. CDR3 nucleotides: TGCGCCAGCAGCCAAGATATCGATACCTACGAGCAGTACTTC. It specifies CASSQDIDTYEQYF.

V is TRBV5-1 and J is TRBJ2-5; 7 bases match TRBD2. The J call may be mistaken, given a closer DNA end match to TRBJ2-1. The CDR3 length is 13 residues. The germline V gene encodes CDR1 SGHRS and CDR2 YFSETQ. This CDR3 is CASGTNSLETQFF. DNA of the CDR3: TGCGCCAGCGGGACTAATTCGTTGGAGACCCAGTTCTTC.

Details on this clonotype: One junction end does not reproduce the germline sequence, and a read error may be involved. V usage is TRBV7-1 and J usage is TRBJ1-2; perhaps TRBD1 as D (6 bases). TRBV7-1 is an ORF, with its function uncertain. The CDR3 covers 16 residues. CDR3 DNA: TGTGCCGGCAGCGAGAGAACAGGGTGGGGAACTTATGGCTACACCTTC. Its protein is CAGSERTGWGTYGYTF.

The chain carries TRBV13 and TRBJ2-1, with 7 bases fitting TRBD1. The length of the CDR3 is 15 residues. Per germline, CDR1 PRHDT and CDR2 FYEKMQ (reference sequence). V dropped 5 bases and J dropped 5; count of bases not matched to a gene: 9. The CDR3 is CASSPQGQTDNEQFF. In DNA form, the CDR3 reads TGTGCCAGCAGCCCTCAGGGACAGACAGACAATGAGCAGTTCTTC.